These 22 T cell receptor beta chains were all obtained from the same sample, sequenced in a study of regulatory dendritic cells for organ transplantation. Some clones are missing from TCRdb's copy, which holds only in-frame ones; the method was immunoSEQ multiplex PCR. Of tens of thousands of clones in the sample, almost 80% were seen once. The sample consisted of memory CD4+ T cells from blood. Subset: CD45RO+ memory T cells. The source is a human donor in good health.

The CDR3 spells CASSFAGEGADTQYF. CDR3 nucleotides: TGTGCCAGCAGCTTTGCGGGGGAAGGTGCAGATACGCAGTATTTT. J is TRBJ2-3 and V is TRBV5-4, with 7 nucleotides matching TRBD2. With V trimmed by 2 bases and J by 4 bases, 7 bases remained unmatched. The CDR3 extends over 15 amino acids. Germline loops: CDR1 SGHNT, CDR2 YYREEE (reference sequence).

This chain uses TRBV7-2 with TRBJ2-1; D assignment may be TRBD1 or TRBD2 (6 bases each). V was pared by 1 base and J by 8 bases, with 15 bases between. CDR3 size: 15 residues. The germline gives CDR1 SGHTA, CDR2 FQGNSA. The CDR3 reads CASSLGSGAAYEQFF. The CDR3 DNA is TGTGCCAGCAGCTTAGGATCGGGGGCTGCCTATGAGCAGTTCTTC. The whole variable domain, filled in from reference TRBV7-2 and TRBJ2-1, reads GAGVSQSPSNKVTEKGKDVELRCDPISGHTALYWYRQSLGQGLEFLIYFQGNSAPDKSGLPSDRFSAERTGGSVSTLTIQRTQQEDSAVYLCASSLGSGAAYEQFFGPGTRLTVL.

The rearrangement uses TRBV30 and TRBJ2-2; tentative D call: TRBD2 (5 bases). The CDR3 consists of 16 residues. From germline, CDR1 is GTSNPN and CDR2 SVGIG (reference sequence). Deletions cut 1 base from V and 5 bases from J, with 17 bases between. The CDR3 DNA sequence: TGTGCCTGGAGTGAGTCGGGATTACCGGGAACCGGGGAGCTGTTTTTT. Its protein is CAWSESGLPGTGELFF.

The chain uses TRBV7-3 and TRBJ2-3, with TRBD2 matching 10 bases. CDR3 length: 17 residues. Trimming removed 5 bases from V and 1 base from J; junction bases left unmatched: 9. In germline, CDR1 is SGHTA, CDR2 FQGTGA. The CDR3 is CASSPLTSGYRTDTQYF. CDR3 DNA: TGTGCCAGCAGCCCTCTGACTAGCGGGTATCGCACAGATACGCAGTATTTT.

The chain links TRBV19 to TRBJ1-5, with D unresolved. From germline, CDR1 is LNHDA and CDR2 SQIVND (reference sequence). CDR3 length: 13 residues. Deletions cut 8 bases from V and 4 bases from J, with 12 bases between. Written as DNA, the CDR3 is TGTGCCAGTTCAACGTCGGTTAATCAGCCCCAGCATTTT. It specifies CASSTSVNQPQHF.

The chain uses TRBV28 and TRBJ2-1; 10 bases match TRBD2. The CDR3 covers 18 residues. V dropped 6 bases and J dropped 7; count of bases not matched to a gene: 18. Germline-derived CDR1 and CDR2 are MDHEN and SYDVKM. CDR3 sequence: CASSTSSGRGFSRNEQFF. The CDR3 DNA follows: TGTGCCAGCAGCACCTCTAGCGGGAGAGGGTTTTCACGGAATGAGCAGTTCTTC.

The chain's CDR3 is CASSLGGPGLAGRETQYF. CDR3 bases: TGTGCCAGCAGCCTTGGAGGTCCGGGACTAGCGGGTCGAGAGACCCAGTACTTC. V is TRBV7-2 and J is TRBJ2-5, with TRBD2 matching 12 bases. CDR3 length: 18 residues. V shed 5 bases, J shed 4 bases, and the junction held 14 bases outside the gene matches. Germline loops: CDR1 SGHTA, CDR2 FQGNSA. Filled out from reference TRBV7-2 and TRBJ2-5, the complete variable domain reads GAGVSQSPSNKVTEKGKDVELRCDPISGHTALYWYRQSLGQGLEFLIYFQGNSAPDKSGLPSDRFSAERTGGSVSTLTIQRTQQEDSAVYLCASSLGGPGLAGRETQYFGPGTRLLVL.

The gene calls are TRBV11-3 and TRBJ2-2; D is ambiguous. In germline, CDR1 is SGHNT, CDR2 YENEEA. The CDR3 runs to 16 residues. Trimming left V 0 bases short and J 5 bases short, with 13 bases between. CDR3 in DNA: TGTGCCAGCAGCTTAGAGGTTGGAATTGGTACCGGGGAGCTGTTTTTT. It translates to CASSLEVGIGTGELFF.

The rearrangement links TRBV6-6 to TRBJ1-1; D ambiguous. With 4 bases removed from V and 6 bases from J, the gap between germline ends came to 12 bases. The germline CDR1 and CDR2 sequences are MNHNY and SVGAGI (reference sequence). CDR3 length: 13 residues. CDR3 sequence reads: CASSSNDRSEAFF. The CDR3 DNA sequence: TGTGCCAGCAGTTCCAATGACCGGTCTGAAGCTTTCTTT.

The chain employs TRBV29-1 and TRBJ2-3; 8 bases line up with TRBD2. CDR1 is SQVTM, CDR2 ANQGSEA, per germline. The CDR3 extends over 14 amino acids. The V segment lost 1 base and the J segment 3 bases; nucleotides outside the gene matches: 3. The CDR3 nucleotides are TGCAGCGTTGAAGGCGGGGGGAGGACAGATACGCAGTATTTT. The encoded protein is CSVEGGGRTDTQYF.

The J gene is TRBJ2-7, the V gene TRBV6-4; D uncertain. V lost 0 bases and J 0 bases, leaving 21 bases between the germline ends. The germline gives CDR1 MRHNA, CDR2 SNTAGT. CDR3 length: 19 residues. The CDR3 bases are TGTGCCAGCAGTGACTCTCGGCGGTTTAGTGAGAAGAGCTCCTACGAGCAGTACTTC. Its protein is CASSDSRRFSEKSSYEQYF.

The chain joins TRBV7-2 to TRBJ2-3, with TRBD1 matching 8 bases. The germline V gene has CDR1 SGHTA and CDR2 FQGNSA. This CDR3 region has 18 residues. Trimming removed 1 base from V and 2 bases from J; junction bases left unmatched: 11. CDR3 region: CASSLVLMGTGSTDTQYF. The DNA of the CDR3 is TGTGCCAGCAGCTTAGTTCTGATGGGGACAGGATCCACAGATACGCAGTATTTT.

The chain has TRBV11-2 and TRBJ2-5; D possibly matches TRBD1 or TRBD2 (5 bases each). The germline gives CDR1 SGHAT, CDR2 FQNNGV. This CDR3 spans 17 amino acids. Trimming removed 5 bases at V and 5 bases at J, with 24 bases between. The CDR3 nucleotides are TGTGCCAGCAGCCCGGGGCCGGGACGTTTTGATGGGGAGACCCAGTACTTC. It specifies CASSPGPGRFDGETQYF. Combining the CDR3 with reference TRBV11-2 and TRBJ2-5 gives the whole variable domain EAGVAQSPRYKIIEKRQSVAFWCNPISGHATLYWYQQILGQGPKLLIQFQNNGVVDDSQLPKDRFSAERLKGVDSTLKIQPAKLEDSAVYLCASSPGPGRFDGETQYFGPGTRLLVL.

The chain couples TRBV11-3 to TRBJ2-2; the match to TRBD2 covers 10 bases. The V gene's germline CDR1 is SGHNT and CDR2 YENEEA. V was clipped by 2 bases and J by 4 bases; unmatched bases: 10. The CDR3 covers 18 residues. In nucleotides, the CDR3 is TGTGCCAGCAGCTTAATTACGAGCGGGAGGGCCGGCACCGGGGAGCTGTTTTTT. Translated: CASSLITSGRAGTGELFF.

The chain joins TRBV11-2 to TRBJ2-1, with TRBD1 matching over 7 bases. The V gene end was trimmed by 4 bases and the J gene end by 7 bases; junction bases not matched to a gene: 13. The CDR3 totals 16 residues. The germline V gene encodes CDR1 SGHAT and CDR2 FQNNGV. Here the CDR3 reads CASSSQRTGVGNEQFF. DNA of the CDR3: TGTGCCAGCAGCTCCCAACGCACAGGGGTGGGGAATGAGCAGTTCTTC. The variable domain in full, with the rest retrieved from reference TRBV11-2 and TRBJ2-1, is EAGVAQSPRYKIIEKRQSVAFWCNPISGHATLYWYQQILGQGPKLLIQFQNNGVVDDSQLPKDRFSAERLKGVDSTLKIQPAKLEDSAVYLCASSSQRTGVGNEQFFGPGTRLTVL.

The V and J genes are TRBV9 and TRBJ2-1, with TRBD2 as a possible D gene (5 bases). The germline V gene has CDR1 SGDLS and CDR2 YYNGEE. V shed 3 bases and J shed 5 bases, with 12 bases lying between them. The CDR3 runs to 14 residues. This chain's CDR3 is CASSERTADNEQFF. The CDR3 DNA is TGTGCCAGCAGCGAACGGACTGCTGACAATGAGCAGTTCTTC. Full variable domain (remainder filled in from reference TRBV9 and TRBJ2-1): DSGVTQTPKHLITATGQRVTLRCSPRSGDLSVYWYQQSLDQGLQFLIQYYNGEERAKGNILERFSAQQFPDLHSELNLSSLELGDSALYFCASSERTADNEQFFGPGTRLTVL.

The chain carries TRBV5-5 and TRBJ1-2; TRBD1 aligns across 7 bases. This CDR3 region has 12 residues. The ends lost 1 base at V and 8 bases at J; junction bases unmatched: 2. Germline-derived CDR1 and CDR2 are SGHKS and YYEKEE (reference sequence). The CDR3 sequence: CASSLLGQGYTF. CDR3 DNA sequence: TGTGCCAGCAGCTTGCTGGGACAGGGCTACACCTTC.

V and J are TRBV19 and TRBJ1-1; TRBD1 is a possible D gene (5 bases). V lost 5 bases to trimming and J lost 3 bases, with 16 bases between them. CDR1 LNHDA and CDR2 SQIVND come from the germline V gene (reference sequence). The CDR3 spans 15 residues. The CDR3 nucleotides are TGTGCCAGTAGTTTGGAGGGGTACTCGTACACTGAAGCTTTCTTT. As protein: CASSLEGYSYTEAFF.

The chain uses TRBV19 and TRBJ2-5; TRBD1 agrees at 8 bases. The trim removed 3 bases at V and 3 bases at J, leaving 0 bases unmatched. This CDR3 is built from 13 residues. Germline loops: CDR1 LNHDA, CDR2 SQIVND (reference sequence). The CDR3 loop is CASSMDREETQYF. DNA of the CDR3: TGTGCCAGTAGTATGGACAGGGAAGAGACCCAGTACTTC.

This clone appeared once. This chain connects TRBV7-9 to TRBJ2-3; the D call may be TRBD1 or TRBD2 (5 bases each). This CDR3 comprises 15 residues. V shed 4 bases and J shed 3 bases, with 14 bases lying between them. The germline gives CDR1 SEHNR, CDR2 FQNEAQ (reference sequence). In DNA, the CDR3 is TGTGCCAGCAGCTCCCAGGGACCTAAAACAGATACGCAGTATTTT. Its translation is CASSSQGPKTDTQYF.

The chain employs TRBV7-8 and TRBJ1-5, with D unresolved. The CDR3 length is 17 residues. The germline CDR1 and CDR2 sequences are SGHVS and FQNEAQ. The V end lost 4 bases, the J end lost 0 bases, and 16 bases lay between the germline ends. CDR3 in amino acids: CASSSQNSYYSNQPQHF. The CDR3 DNA reads as TGTGCCAGCAGCTCCCAGAATTCATACTATAGCAATCAGCCCCAGCATTTT.

In its sample, this clone was seen once. The chain recombines TRBV30 with TRBJ2-7; weak D call: TRBD1 (6 bases). CDR3 length: 13 amino acids. Germline V gene lookup returns CDR1 GTSNPN and CDR2 SVGIG (reference sequence). V shed 1 base and J shed 2 bases, with 9 bases lying between them. CDR3 nucleotides: TGTGCCTGGAGTGCAGGGGCGACCTACGAGCAGTACTTC. The encoded protein is CAWSAGATYEQYF.